This T cell receptor (beta chain) was documented in a study of brain T cells in children with intractable seizures. Time point specified: blood from clinic visit 5 months post-surgery; TSC patient then seizure free. This clone came up once. Assay: immunoSEQ multiplex PCR; the TCRdb copy retains only in-frame clones and omits some. The table records under 400,000 clones, about 93% of them present only once. V gave up 1 base and J gave up 3 bases, with 6 bases separating them. The V gene's germline CDR1 is SEHNR and CDR2 FQNEAQ (reference sequence). This CDR3 is built from 13 residues. The sequenced sample was peripheral blood, obtained about 5 months after surgery. This chain uses TRBV7-9 with TRBJ1-1; D not certain. This sequence was found in a boy in the first two years of life with tuberous sclerosis and intractable seizures. Here the CDR3 DNA reads TGTGCCAGCAGCTTAGACAAATACACTGAAGCTTTCTTT. It codes for CASSLDKYTEAFF.